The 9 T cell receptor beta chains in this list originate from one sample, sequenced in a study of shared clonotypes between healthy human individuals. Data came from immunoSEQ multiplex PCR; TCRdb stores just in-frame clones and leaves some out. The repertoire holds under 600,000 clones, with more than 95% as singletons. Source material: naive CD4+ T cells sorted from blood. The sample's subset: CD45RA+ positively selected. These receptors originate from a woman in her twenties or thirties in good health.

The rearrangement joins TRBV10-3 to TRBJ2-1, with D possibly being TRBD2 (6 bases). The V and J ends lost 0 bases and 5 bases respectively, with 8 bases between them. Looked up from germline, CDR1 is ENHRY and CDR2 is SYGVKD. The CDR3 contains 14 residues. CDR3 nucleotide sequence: TGTGCCATCAGTGAGTCCCCGGGAGACAATGAGCAGTTCTTC. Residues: CAISESPGDNEQFF.

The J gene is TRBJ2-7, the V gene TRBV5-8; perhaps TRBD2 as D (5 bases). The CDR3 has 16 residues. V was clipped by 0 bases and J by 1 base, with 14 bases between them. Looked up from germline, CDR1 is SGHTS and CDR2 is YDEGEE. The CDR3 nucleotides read TGTGCCAGCAGCTTGGCCCCAGCTAGCTTTTCCTACGAGCAGTACTTC. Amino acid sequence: CASSLAPASFSYEQYF.

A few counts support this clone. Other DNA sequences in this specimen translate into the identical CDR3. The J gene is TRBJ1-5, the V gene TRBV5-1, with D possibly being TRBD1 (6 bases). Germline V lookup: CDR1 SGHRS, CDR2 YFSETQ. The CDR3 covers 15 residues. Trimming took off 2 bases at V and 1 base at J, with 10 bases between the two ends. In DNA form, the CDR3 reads TGCGCCAGCAGCTTACAGGGTGGGAGCAATCAGCCCCAGCATTTT. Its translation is CASSLQGGSNQPQHF.

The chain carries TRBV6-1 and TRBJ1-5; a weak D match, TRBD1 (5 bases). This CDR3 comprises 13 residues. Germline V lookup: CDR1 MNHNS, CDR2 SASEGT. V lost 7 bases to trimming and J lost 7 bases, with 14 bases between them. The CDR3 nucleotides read TGTGCCAGCAAACTCATGGGGGGACAGCCCCAGCATTTT. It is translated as CASKLMGGQPQHF.

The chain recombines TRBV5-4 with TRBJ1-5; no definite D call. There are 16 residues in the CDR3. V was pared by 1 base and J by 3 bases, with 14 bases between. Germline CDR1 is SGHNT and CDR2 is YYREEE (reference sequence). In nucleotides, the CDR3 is TGTGCCAGCAGCTTGACACCCGAGAGCAACAATCAGCCCCAGCATTTT. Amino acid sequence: CASSLTPESNNQPQHF. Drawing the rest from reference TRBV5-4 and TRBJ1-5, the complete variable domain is ETGVTQSPTHLIKTRGQQVTLRCSSQSGHNTVSWYQQALGQGPQFIFQYYREEENGRGNFPPRFSGLQFPNYSSELNVNALELDDSALYLCASSLTPESNNQPQHFGDGTRLSIL.

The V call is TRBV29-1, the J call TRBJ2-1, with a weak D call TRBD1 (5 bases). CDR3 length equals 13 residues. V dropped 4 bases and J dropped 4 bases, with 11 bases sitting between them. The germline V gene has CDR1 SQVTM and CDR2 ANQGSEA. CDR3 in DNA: TGCAGCGTTGGGGCAGGGCTATACAATGAGCAGTTCTTC. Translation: CSVGAGLYNEQFF.

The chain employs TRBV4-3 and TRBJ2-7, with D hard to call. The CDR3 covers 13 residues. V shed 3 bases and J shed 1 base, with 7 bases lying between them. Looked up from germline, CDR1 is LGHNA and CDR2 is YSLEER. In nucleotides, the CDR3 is TGCGCCAGCAGCCAGACCTATTCCTACGAGCAGTACTTC. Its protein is CASSQTYSYEQYF.

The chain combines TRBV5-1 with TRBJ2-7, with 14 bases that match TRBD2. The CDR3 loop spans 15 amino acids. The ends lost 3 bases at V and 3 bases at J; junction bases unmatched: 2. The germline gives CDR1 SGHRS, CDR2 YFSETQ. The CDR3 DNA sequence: TGCGCCAGCAGCTGGACTAGCGGGAGGAACTACGAGCAGTACTTC. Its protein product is CASSWTSGRNYEQYF.

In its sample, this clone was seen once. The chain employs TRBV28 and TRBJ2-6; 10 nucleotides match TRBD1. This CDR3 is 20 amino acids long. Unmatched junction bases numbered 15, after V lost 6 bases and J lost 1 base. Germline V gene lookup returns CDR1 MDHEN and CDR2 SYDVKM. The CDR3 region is CASRQPGTGAPLSGANVLTF. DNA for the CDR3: TGTGCCAGCAGACAACCCGGGACAGGGGCGCCCCTATCTGGGGCCAACGTCCTGACTTTC.